Included here is one T cell receptor beta chain sequence, with context. The data stem from a study of CXCR3-negative and CXCR3-positive naive CD8 T cells. The TRB libraries of cDNA were built by UMI-labeled 5' RACE. TCRdb re-called the 5' RACE reads and shows each CDR3 protein once, DNA omitted. The sample has 100,000 to 150,000 distinct CDR3 sequences, and its top ten clones hold 0.45% to 0.6%. The CDR3 sequence is 14 residues long. The V gene's germline CDR1 is SQVTM and CDR2 ANQGSEA. Sequencing input: naive CXCR3- CD8+ T cells from blood. Described subset: CD45RO-CCR7+CD27+CD95- naive CD8+ T cells lacking CXCR3 (TNR3-). The origin of this receptor is a human donor in good health. Some clones in this sample may be carry-over from other donors' samples. This sequence joins TRBV29-1 and TRBJ2-3; TCRdb proposes TRBD1, but this gene call is untestable without DNA. CDR3 protein: CSVVPGQGTDTQYF.